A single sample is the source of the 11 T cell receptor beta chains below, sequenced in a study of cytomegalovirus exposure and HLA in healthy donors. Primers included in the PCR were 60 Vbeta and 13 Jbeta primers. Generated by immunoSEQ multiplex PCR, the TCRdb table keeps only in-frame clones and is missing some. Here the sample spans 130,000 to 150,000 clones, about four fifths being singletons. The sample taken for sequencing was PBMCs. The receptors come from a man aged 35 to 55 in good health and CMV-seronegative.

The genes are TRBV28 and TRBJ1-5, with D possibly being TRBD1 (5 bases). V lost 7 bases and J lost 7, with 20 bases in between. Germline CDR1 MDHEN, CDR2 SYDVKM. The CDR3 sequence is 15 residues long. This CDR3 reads CASTPPPGGGQPQHF. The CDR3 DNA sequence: TGTGCCAGCACTCCTCCCCCCGGGGGAGGGCAGCCCCAGCATTTT.

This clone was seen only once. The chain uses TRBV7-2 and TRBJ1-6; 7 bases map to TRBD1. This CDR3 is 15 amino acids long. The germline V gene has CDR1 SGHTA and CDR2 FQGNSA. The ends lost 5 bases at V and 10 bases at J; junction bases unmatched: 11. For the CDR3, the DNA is TGTGCCAGCAGCCGGACAGGCCAGGTCACATCACCCCTCCACTTT. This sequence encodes CASSRTGQVTSPLHF.

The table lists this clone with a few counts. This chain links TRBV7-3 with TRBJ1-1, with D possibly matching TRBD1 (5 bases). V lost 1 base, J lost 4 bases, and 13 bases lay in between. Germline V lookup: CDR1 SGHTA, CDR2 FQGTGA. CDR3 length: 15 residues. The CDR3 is CASSLIVRERTEAFF. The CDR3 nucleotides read TGTGCCAGCAGCTTAATTGTCAGGGAACGCACTGAAGCTTTCTTT.

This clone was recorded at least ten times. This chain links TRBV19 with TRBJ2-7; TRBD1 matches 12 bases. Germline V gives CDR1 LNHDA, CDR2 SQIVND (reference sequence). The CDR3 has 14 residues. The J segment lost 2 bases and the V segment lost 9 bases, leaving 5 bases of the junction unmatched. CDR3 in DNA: TGTGCCAGCAGGGGACAGGGGGCAGCCTACGAGCAGTACTTC. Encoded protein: CASRGQGAAYEQYF. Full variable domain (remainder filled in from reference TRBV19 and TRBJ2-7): DGGITQSPKYLFRKEGQNVTLSCEQNLNHDAMYWYRQDPGQGLRLIYYSQIVNDFQKGDIAEGYSVSREKKESFPLTVTSAQKNPTAFYLCASRGQGAAYEQYFGPGTRLTVT.

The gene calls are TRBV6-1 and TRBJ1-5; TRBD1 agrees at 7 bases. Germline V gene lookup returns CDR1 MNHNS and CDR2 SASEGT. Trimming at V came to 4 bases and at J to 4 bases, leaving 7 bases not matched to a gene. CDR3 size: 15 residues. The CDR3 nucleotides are TGTGCCAGCAGTGTGGAAGGGGGCGGGAATCAGCCCCAGCATTTT. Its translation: CASSVEGGGNQPQHF.

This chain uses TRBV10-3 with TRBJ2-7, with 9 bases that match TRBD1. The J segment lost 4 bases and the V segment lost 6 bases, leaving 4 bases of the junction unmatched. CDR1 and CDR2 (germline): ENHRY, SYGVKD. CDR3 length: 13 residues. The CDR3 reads CAISPGQGYEQYF. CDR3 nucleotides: TGTGCCATCAGCCCGGGACAGGGTTACGAGCAGTACTTC.

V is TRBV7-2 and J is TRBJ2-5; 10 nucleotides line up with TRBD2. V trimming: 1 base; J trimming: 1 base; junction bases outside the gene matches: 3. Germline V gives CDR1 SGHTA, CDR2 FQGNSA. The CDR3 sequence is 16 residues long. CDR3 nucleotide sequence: TGTGCCAGCAGCTTAGGGTCTAGCGGGGGCCAAGAGACCCAGTACTTC. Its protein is CASSLGSSGGQETQYF.

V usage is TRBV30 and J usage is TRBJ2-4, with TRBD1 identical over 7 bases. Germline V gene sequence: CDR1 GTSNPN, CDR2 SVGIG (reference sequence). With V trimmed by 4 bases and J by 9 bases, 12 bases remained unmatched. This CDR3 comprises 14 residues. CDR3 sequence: CAWTPTGQVGIQYF. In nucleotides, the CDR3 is TGTGCCTGGACTCCTACCGGACAGGTTGGCATTCAGTACTTC. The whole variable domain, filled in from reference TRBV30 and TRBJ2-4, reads SQTIHQWPATLVQPVGSPLSLECTVEGTSNPNLYWYRQAAGRGLQLLFYSVGIGQISSEVPQNLSASRPQDRQFILSSKKLLLSDSGFYLCAWTPTGQVGIQYFGAGTRLSVL.

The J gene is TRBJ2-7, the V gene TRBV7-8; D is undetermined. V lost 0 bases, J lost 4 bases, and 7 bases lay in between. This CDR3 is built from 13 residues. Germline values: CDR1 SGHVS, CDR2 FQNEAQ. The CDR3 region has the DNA TGTGCCAGCAGCTTAGCGCGCGGTTACGAGCAGTACTTC. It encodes CASSLARGYEQYF.

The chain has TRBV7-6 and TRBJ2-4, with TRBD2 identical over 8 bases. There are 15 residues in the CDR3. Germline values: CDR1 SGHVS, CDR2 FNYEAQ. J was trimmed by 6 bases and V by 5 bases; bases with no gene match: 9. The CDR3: CASSPGGRGGNIQYF. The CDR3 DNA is TGTGCCAGCAGCCCCGGGGGACGGGGGGGAAACATTCAGTACTTC.

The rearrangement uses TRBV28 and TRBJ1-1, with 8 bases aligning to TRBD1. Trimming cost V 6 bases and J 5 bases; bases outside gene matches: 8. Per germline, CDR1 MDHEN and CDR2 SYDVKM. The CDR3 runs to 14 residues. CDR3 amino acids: CASSVYRGRTEAFF. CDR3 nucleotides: TGTGCCAGCAGCGTCTACAGGGGGAGGACTGAAGCTTTCTTT.